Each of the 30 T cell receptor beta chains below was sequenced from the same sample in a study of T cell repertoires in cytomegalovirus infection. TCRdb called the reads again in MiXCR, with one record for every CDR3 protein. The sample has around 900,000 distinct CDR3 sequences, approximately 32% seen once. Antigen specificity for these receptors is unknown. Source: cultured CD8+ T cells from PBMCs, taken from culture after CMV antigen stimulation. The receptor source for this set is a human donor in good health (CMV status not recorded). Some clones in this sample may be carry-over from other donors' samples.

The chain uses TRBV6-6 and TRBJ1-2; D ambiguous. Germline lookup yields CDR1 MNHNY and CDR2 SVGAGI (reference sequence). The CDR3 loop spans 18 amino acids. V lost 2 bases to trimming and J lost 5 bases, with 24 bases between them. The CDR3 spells CASSYETFDPTSSYGYTF. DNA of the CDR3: TGTGCCAGCAGTTACGAGACATTTGATCCGACTTCTTCGTATGGCTACACCTTC.

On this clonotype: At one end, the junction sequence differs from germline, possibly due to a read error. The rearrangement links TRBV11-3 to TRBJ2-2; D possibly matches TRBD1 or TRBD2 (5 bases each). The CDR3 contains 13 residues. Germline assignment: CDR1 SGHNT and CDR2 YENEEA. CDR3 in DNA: TGTGTCAGCAGCCTGGGACGCACCGGGGAGCTGTTTTTT. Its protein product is CVSSLGRTGELFF.

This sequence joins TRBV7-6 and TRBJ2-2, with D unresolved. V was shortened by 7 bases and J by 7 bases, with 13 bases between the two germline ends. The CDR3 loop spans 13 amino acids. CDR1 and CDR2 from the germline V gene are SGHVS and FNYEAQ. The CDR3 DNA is TGTGCCAGCAACGGACCTATTGTCGGGGAGCTGTTTTTT. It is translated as CASNGPIVGELFF.

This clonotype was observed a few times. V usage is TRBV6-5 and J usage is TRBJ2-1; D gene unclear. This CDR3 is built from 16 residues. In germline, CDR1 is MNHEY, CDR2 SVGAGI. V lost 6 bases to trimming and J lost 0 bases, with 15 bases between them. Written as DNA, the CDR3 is TGTGCCAGCAGGACCCGAGTGGAGAGCTCCTACAATGAGCAGTTCTTC. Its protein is CASRTRVESSYNEQFF.

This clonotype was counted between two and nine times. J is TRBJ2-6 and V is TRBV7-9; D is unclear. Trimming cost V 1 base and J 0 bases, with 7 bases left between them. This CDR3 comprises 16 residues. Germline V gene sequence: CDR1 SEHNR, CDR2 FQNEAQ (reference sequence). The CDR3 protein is CASSLDGYSGANVLTF. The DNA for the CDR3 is TGTGCCAGCAGCTTAGATGGTTACTCTGGGGCCAACGTCCTGACTTTC.

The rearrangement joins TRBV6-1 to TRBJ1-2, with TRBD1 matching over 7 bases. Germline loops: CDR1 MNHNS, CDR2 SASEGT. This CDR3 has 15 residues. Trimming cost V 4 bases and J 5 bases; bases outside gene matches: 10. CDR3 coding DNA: TGTGCCAGCAGTGGGGGACAGCCCTTTGGGTATGGCTACACCTTC. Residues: CASSGGQPFGYGYTF.

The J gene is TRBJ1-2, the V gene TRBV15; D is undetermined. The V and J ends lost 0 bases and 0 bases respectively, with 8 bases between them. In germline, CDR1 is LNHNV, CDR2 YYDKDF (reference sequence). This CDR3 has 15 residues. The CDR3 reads CATSRDDLANYGYTF. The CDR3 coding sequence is TGTGCCACCAGCAGAGATGACCTAGCTAACTATGGCTACACCTTC. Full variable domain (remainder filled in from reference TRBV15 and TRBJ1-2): DAMVIQNPRYQVTQFGKPVTLSCSQTLNHNVMYWYQQKSSQAPKLLFHYYDKDFNNEADTPDNFQSRRPNTSFCFLDIRSPGLGDTAMYLCATSRDDLANYGYTFGSGTRLTVV.

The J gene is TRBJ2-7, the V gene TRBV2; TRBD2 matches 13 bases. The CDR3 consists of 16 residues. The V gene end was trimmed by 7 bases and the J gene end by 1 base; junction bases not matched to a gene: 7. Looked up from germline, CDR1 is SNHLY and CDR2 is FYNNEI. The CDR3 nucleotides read TGTGCCAGCAACCCACTAGCGGGGGGGATATCCTACGAGCAGTACTTC. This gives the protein CASNPLAGGISYEQYF.

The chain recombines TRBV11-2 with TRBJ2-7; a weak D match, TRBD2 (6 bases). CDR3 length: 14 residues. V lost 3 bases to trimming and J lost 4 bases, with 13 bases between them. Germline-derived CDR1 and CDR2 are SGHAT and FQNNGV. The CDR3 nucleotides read TGTGCCAGCAGCTTTCAGGAGGGTGGGTACGAGCAGTACGTC. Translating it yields CASSFQEGGYEQYV.

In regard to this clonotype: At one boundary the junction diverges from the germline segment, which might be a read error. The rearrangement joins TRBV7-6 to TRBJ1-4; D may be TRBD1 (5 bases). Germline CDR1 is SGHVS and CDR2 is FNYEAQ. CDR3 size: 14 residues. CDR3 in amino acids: CASTLGPTNEKLLF. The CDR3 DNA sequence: TGTGCCAGCACCTTGGGGCCAACTAATGAAAAACTGCTTTTT.

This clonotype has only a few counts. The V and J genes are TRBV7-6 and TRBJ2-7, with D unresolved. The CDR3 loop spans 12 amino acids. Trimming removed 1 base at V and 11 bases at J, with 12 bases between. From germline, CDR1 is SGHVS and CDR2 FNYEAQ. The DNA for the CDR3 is TGTGCCAGCAGCTTAGGTGGGATTTCGAAGTACTTC. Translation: CASSLGGISKYF. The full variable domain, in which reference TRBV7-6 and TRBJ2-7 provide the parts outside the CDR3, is GAGVSQSPRYKVTKRGQDVALRCDPISGHVSLYWYRQALGQGPEFLTYFNYEAQQDKSGLPNDRFSAERPEGSISTLTIQRTEQRDSAMYRCASSLGGISKYFGPGTRLTVT.

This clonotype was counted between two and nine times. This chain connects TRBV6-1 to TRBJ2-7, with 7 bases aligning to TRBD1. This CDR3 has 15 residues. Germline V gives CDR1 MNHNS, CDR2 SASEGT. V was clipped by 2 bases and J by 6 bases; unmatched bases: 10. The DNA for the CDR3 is TGTGCCAGCAGTGAAAGGCGACAGGGTCTCACCGAGCAGTACGTC. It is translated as CASSERRQGLTEQYV.

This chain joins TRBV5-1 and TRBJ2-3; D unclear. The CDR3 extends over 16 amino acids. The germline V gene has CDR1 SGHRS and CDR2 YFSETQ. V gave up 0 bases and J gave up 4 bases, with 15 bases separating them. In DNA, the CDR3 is TGCGCCAGCAGCTTGGAAACACCCCAAAGGGCAGATACGCAGTATTTT. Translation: CASSLETPQRADTQYF.

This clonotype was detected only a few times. Here the CDR3 DNA reads TGTGCCAGCAGTTACTCGGGACTAGCGGACCCGGAAGGGCAGTTCTTC. It yields the protein CASSYSGLADPEGQFF. The chain recombines TRBV6-5 with TRBJ2-1, with 11 bases identical to TRBD2. Germline V gives CDR1 MNHEY, CDR2 SVGAGI. CDR3 length: 16 residues. V lost 0 bases and J lost 12; bases outside the gene matches: 10.

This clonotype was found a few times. The CDR3 loop reads CASSLPGHLWNEQFF. The CDR3 nucleotides are TGTGCCAGCAGCCTTCCGGGACACCTTTGGAATGAGCAGTTCTTC. The V and J genes are TRBV7-9 and TRBJ2-1, with D possibly matching TRBD1 (6 bases). Deletions cut 5 bases from V and 7 bases from J, with 18 bases between. From germline, CDR1 is SEHNR and CDR2 FQNEAQ (reference sequence). The CDR3 spans 15 residues. Full variable domain (remainder filled in from reference TRBV7-9 and TRBJ2-1): DTGVSQNPRHKITKRGQNVTFRCDPISEHNRLYWYRQTLGQGPEFLTYFQNEAQLEKSRLLSDRFSAERPKGSFSTLEIQRTEQGDSAMYLCASSLPGHLWNEQFFGPGTRLTVL.

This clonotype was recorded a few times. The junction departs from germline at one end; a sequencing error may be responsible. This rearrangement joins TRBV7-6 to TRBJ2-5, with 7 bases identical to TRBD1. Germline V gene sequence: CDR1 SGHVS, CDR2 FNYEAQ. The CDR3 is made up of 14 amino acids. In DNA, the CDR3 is TGTGCTAGCAGCTTAGAGACAGGGACGGAGACCCAGTACTTC. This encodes CASSLETGTETQYF.

CDR3 coding DNA: TGCGCCAGCAGAAGAGAGGTCGGGGAGCTGTTTTTT. Its protein product is CASRREVGELFF. The V call is TRBV5-1, the J call TRBJ2-2; D gene ambiguous. V was shortened by 5 bases and J by 7 bases, with 9 bases between the two germline ends. Germline loops: CDR1 SGHRS, CDR2 YFSETQ. This CDR3 spans 12 amino acids.

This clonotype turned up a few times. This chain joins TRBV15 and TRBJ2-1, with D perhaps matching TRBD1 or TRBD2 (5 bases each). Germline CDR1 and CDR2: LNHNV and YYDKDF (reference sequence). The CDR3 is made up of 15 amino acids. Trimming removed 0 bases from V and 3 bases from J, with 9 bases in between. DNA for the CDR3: TGTGCCACCAGCAGAGATCGAGGGGACTACAATGAGCAGTTCTTC. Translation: CATSRDRGDYNEQFF.

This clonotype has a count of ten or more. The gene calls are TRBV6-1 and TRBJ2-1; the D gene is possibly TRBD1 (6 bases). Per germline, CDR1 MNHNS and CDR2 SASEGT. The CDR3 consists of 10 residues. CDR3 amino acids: CTTGDNEQFF. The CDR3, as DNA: TGTACGACAGGCGACAATGAGCAGTTCTTC.

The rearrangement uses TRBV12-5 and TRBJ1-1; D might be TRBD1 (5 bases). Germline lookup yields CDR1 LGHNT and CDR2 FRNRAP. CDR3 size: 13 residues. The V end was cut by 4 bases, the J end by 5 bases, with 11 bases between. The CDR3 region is CASGSGGLTEAFF. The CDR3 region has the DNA TGTGCTAGTGGTTCGGGGGGTCTTACTGAAGCTTTCTTT.

This chain's CDR3 is CASSLGGQQNLNGYTF. CDR3 DNA: TGTGCCAGCAGCTTAGGTGGGCAGCAAAACCTTAATGGCTACACCTTC. The chain couples TRBV7-9 to TRBJ1-2; D call uncertain. V was pared by 1 base and J by 6 bases, with 18 bases between. CDR1 SEHNR and CDR2 FQNEAQ come from the germline V gene (reference sequence). This CDR3 contains 16 residues.

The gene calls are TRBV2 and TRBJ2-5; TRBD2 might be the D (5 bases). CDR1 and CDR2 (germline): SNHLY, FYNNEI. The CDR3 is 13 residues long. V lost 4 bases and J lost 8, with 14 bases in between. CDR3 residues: CASSATRGKTQYF. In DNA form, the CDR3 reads TGTGCCAGCAGTGCTACACGGGGAAAAACCCAGTACTTC.

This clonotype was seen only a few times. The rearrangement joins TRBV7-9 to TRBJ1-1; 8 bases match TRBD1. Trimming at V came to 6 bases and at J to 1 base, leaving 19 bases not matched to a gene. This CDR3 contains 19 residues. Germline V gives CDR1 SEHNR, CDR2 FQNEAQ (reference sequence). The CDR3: CASRNPKAGTGRGNTEAFF. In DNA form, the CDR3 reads TGTGCCAGCAGGAATCCCAAGGCCGGGACAGGAAGGGGGAACACTGAAGCTTTCTTT.

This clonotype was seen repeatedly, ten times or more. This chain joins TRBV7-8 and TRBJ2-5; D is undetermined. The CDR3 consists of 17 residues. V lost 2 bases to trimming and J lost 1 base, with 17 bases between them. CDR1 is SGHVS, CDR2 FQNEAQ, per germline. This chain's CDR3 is CASSLSPTGTLQETQYF. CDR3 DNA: TGTGCCAGCAGCTTATCTCCGACCGGTACACTCCAAGAGACCCAGTACTTC.

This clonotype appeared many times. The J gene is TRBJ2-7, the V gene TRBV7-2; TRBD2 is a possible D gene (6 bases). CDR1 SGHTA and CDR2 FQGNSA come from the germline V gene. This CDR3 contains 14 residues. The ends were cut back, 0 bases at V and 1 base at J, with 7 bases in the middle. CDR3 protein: CASSLAGGSYEQYV. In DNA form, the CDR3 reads TGTGCCAGCAGCTTAGCGGGGGGATCCTACGAGCAGTACGTC.

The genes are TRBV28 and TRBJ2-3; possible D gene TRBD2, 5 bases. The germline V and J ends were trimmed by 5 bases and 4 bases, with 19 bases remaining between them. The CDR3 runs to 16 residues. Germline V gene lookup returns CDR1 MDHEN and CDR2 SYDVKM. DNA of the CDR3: TGTGCCAGCAGTCTCCCGACAAGACGGCGGGCAGATACGCAGTATTTT. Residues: CASSLPTRRRADTQYF. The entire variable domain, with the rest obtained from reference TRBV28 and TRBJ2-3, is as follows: DVKVTQSSRYLVKRTGEKVFLECVQDMDHENMFWYRQDPGLGLRLIYFSYDVKMKEKGDIPEGYSVSREKKERFSLILESASTNQTSMYLCASSLPTRRRADTQYFGPGTRLTVL.

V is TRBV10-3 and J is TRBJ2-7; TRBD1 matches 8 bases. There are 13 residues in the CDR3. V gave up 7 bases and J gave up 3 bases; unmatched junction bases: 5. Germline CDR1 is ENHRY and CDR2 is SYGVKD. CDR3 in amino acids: CAIKDREIYEQYF. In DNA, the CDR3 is TGTGCCATCAAGGACAGGGAGATCTACGAGCAGTACTTC.

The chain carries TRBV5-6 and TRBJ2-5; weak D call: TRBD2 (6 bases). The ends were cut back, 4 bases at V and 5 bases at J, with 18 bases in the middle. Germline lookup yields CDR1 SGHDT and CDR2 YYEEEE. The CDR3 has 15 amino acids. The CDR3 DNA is TGTGCCAGCAGCCCGGCCCCCGGGAGATCGGAGACCCAGTACTTC. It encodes CASSPAPGRSETQYF.

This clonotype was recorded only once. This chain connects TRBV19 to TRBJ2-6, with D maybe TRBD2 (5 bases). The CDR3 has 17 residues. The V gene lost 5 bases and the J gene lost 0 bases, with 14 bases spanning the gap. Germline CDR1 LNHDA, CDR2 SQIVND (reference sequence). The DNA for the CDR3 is TGTGCCAGTAGTCAGTTCCGGGATAGCTCTGGGGCCAACGTCCTGACTTTC. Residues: CASSQFRDSSGANVLTF.

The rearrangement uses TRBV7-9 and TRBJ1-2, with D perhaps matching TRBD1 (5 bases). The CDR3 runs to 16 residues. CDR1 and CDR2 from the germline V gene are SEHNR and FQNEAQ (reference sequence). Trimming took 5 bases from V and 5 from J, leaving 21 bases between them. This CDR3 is CASSQQAGEKRYGYTF. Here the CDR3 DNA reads TGTGCCAGCAGCCAACAGGCGGGGGAGAAACGGTATGGCTACACCTTC.